A selection of T cell receptor beta chains follows, all from one sample in a study of early T cells in non-severe SARS-CoV-2 infection. One entry per CDR3 protein, called by TCRdb with MiXCR from the 5' RACE reads. The table shows around 52,000 distinct CDR3 sequences, with 6.2% occurring only once. What was sequenced was whole blood. The source is an adult who was a healthcare worker with PCR-confirmed SARS-CoV-2 infection or an uninfected control (not recorded which). CDR3s include the opening cysteine and the closing phenylalanine or tryptophan. Fields, in order: CDR3 length, J gene, V gene, CDR3 protein.

16 TRBJ2-3 TRBV11-2 CASSQPNRGGTDTQYF
15 TRBJ2-3 TRBV27 CASSPGPDSTDTQYF
19 TRBJ2-3 TRBV12-3/TRBV12-4 CASSLPTSGGISSTDTQYF
15 TRBJ1-6 TRBV4-3 CASSQVSRGNSPLHF
16 TRBJ1-3 TRBV7-2 CASSLGGQGPGNTIYF
14 TRBJ1-1 TRBV6-1 CASSAGAGDTEAFF
15 TRBJ2-3 TRBV5-1 CASSHRYSSTDTQYF
16 TRBJ2-7 TRBV5-5 CASSLGGSVVAYEQYF
17 TRBJ1-6 TRBV11-2 CATSPGGLSSYNSPLHF
15 TRBJ1-2 TRBV11-3 CASGTGGPTNYGYTF
19 TRBJ2-1 TRBV5-1 CASSVKFPGSADHYNEQFF
16 TRBJ1-5 TRBV6-2/TRBV6-3 CASKVEGSTSNQPQHF
13 TRBJ1-1 TRBV15 CATSGREDTEAFF
13 TRBJ2-5 TRBV11-2 CASSLRNQETQYF
12 TRBJ1-1 TRBV29-1 CSAAGSATEAFF
13 TRBJ2-5 TRBV6-5 CASSPGGGETQYF
18 TRBJ1-6 TRBV28 CASSLSVGVDSYNSPLHF
12 TRBJ2-7 TRBV29-1 CSVDEGGTEQYF
15 TRBJ2-1 TRBV28 CASSQGGENYNEQFF
14 TRBJ2-1 TRBV3-1 CASSQVDSNNEQFF
16 TRBJ1-5 TRBV20-1 CSARRGTAYSNQPQHF
14 TRBJ1-5 TRBV19 CAVAGQGGLQPQHF
16 TRBJ2-1 TRBV11-3 CASSVGAGSSYNEQFF
20 TRBJ2-7 TRBV7-4 CASSLGTPGLAGVPPDEQYF
12 TRBJ1-2 TRBV19 CASTSDSYGYTF
13 TRBJ1-2 TRBV20-1 CSARETGVYGYTF
14 TRBJ2-1 TRBV7-9 CASSFVFGVDEQFF
12 TRBJ2-7 TRBV12-3/TRBV12-4 CASSLAIHEQYF
13 TRBJ2-1 TRBV3-1 CASSQARPGPIFF
16 TRBJ2-3 TRBV7-2 CASSGERGLPTDTQYF
15 TRBJ2-2 TRBV7-2 CASSPPPTSTGELFF
13 TRBJ2-2 TRBV3-1 CASRQGNTGELFF
12 TRBJ1-1 TRBV10-3 CAISETGSEAFF
13 TRBJ2-1 TRBV7-6 CASSQDSRNEQFF
16 TRBJ1-1 TRBV20-1 CSASPPREGGYTEAFF
14 TRBJ1-1 TRBV30 CAWSPGLANTEAFF
16 TRBJ2-5 TRBV6-5 CASNPALTGSLETQYF
16 TRBJ2-3 TRBV12-3/TRBV12-4 CASSPGASQTTDTQYF
13 TRBJ1-1 TRBV3-1 CASSPQVNTEVFF
13 TRBJ1-1 TRBV12-3/TRBV12-4 CASSYRGNTEAFF
15 TRBJ2-2 TRBV12-3/TRBV12-4 CASSLGTGHTGELFF
12 TRBJ2-7 TRBV28 CASSLVYYEQYF
15 TRBJ1-6 TRBV7-2 CASSLGGRGGSPLHF
16 TRBJ2-3 TRBV11-1 CASSLALGEGTDTQYF
15 TRBJ2-3 TRBV6-4 CASSLRGGASDTQYF
16 TRBJ2-3 TRBV19 CASSRGWDRGADTQYF
13 TRBJ2-1 TRBV7-8 CASMAGWGNEQFF
16 TRBJ2-3 TRBV25-1 CASSGTSGGNPDTQYF
12 TRBJ2-7 TRBV12-5 CASGTGTDEQYF
14 TRBJ1-2 TRBV6-5 CASSSQGGSSGYTF
16 TRBJ1-2 TRBV5-6 CASSLRGTGLLYGYTF
14 TRBJ1-2 TRBV7-6 CASSPTLLTDGYTF
13 TRBJ1-1 TRBV11-2 CASSIAAGWEAFF
17 TRBJ2-7 TRBV21-1 CASSNWGQGRSGYEQYF
15 TRBJ1-2 TRBV29-1 CSVAEGSGTAYGYTF